The sequence of this TCR beta chain was determined in a study of CD8 T cell repertoires and HIV-1 epitope variants. At the level of the study: Separate from the cultures, 1M uncultured T cells served as baseline.

Data came from immunoSEQ multiplex PCR; TCRdb stores just in-frame clones and leaves some out. Among several thousand clones listed, around 74% were seen once. Of note for this clone: The target antigen is unknown.

Broader study findings: This assay reports beta chains of antigen-expanded cells, not T cell function. Most of the nine antigen-specific clonotypes appeared cross-reactive to autologous or escape variants.

V lost 4 bases, J lost 0 bases, and 7 bases lay in between. The CDR3 length is 13 residues. The germline CDR1 and CDR2 sequences are SGDLS and YYNGEE. The TCR originated in a male donor with HIV. The sample was cultured CD8+ T cells derived from PBMCs. This sequence joins TRBV9 and TRBJ1-1, with D perhaps matching TRBD1 (5 bases). The CDR3 DNA follows: TGTGCCAGCAGCCCGGGGCTGAACACTGAAGCTTTCTTT. Translation: CASSPGLNTEAFF.